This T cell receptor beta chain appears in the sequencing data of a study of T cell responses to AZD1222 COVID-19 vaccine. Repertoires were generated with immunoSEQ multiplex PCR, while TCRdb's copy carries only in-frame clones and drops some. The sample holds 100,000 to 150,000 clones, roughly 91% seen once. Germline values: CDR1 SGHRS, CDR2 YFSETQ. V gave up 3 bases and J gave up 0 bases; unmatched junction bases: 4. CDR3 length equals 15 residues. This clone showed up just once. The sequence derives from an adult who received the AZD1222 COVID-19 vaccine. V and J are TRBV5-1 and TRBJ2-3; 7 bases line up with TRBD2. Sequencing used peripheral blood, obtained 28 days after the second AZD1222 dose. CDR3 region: CASSSGTISTDTQYF. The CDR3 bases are TGCGCCAGCAGCTCCGGGACTATTAGCACAGATACGCAGTATTTT.